The rows below give T cell receptor beta chains drawn from one sample of a study of blood T cell repertoires in COVID-19. Assay used: immunoSEQ multiplex PCR; TCRdb lists only in-frame clones, some missing. This table has approximately 220,000 clones, roughly 90% appearing once. The sequenced material came from peripheral blood. Every receptor here comes from a woman aged 45-65 years with acute or convalescent COVID-19. The CDR3 runs from the conserved cysteine through the conserved F or W. A D gene is named only where the DNA matches it firmly. Clone size is stated in some rows and not others, as once, few, many or a class when expanded.

>TRBV19|TRBJ1-1|NA|NA
TGTGCCAGTAGTATGAGACACGGGAGTGAGGCTTTCTTT
CASSMRHGSEAFF
>TRBV30|TRBJ2-5|NA|NA
TGTGCCTGGAATCAGGAAGAGACCCAGTACTTC
CAWNQEETQYF
>TRBV5-4|TRBJ2-1|TRBD1|few
TGTGCCAGCAGCTATGGACAGGTCTTCCACAATGAGCAGTTCTTC
CASSYGQVFHNEQFF
>TRBV12-5|TRBJ1-2|NA|NA
TGTGCTAGTGAGGGGAGGGGGAACTATGGCTACACCTTC
CASEGRGNYGYTF
>TRBV4-2|TRBJ2-7|NA|NA
TGTGCCAGCAGCCAAGCAATAGCCCCTTACGAGCAGTACTTC
CASSQAIAPYEQYF
>TRBV11-2|TRBJ2-7|NA|NA
TGTGCCAGCAGCTTGGGCAGGTACGAGCAGTACTTC
CASSLGRYEQYF
>TRBV27|TRBJ1-1|NA|once
TGTGCCAGCAGTTTATCGGGGGGGGTGAGCACTGAAGCTTTCTTT
CASSLSGGVSTEAFF
>TRBV7-2|TRBJ2-5|NA|NA
TGTGCCAGCAGCTTTACAGCAGCAGAGACCCAGTACTTC
CASSFTAAETQYF
>TRBV28|TRBJ2-2|NA|few
TGTGCCAGCAGTTTCTTCTCTGAGCTGTTTTTT
CASSFFSELFF
>TRBV27|TRBJ2-1|TRBD1|few
TGTGCCAGCAGTTTGGAGCGACAGGGGTCCTCTTACAATGAGCAGTTCTTC
CASSLERQGSSYNEQFF
>TRBV20-1|TRBJ2-5|TRBD2|NA
TGCAGTGCTAGTCTCATGCGGGAGGGCCGGGGAGAGACCCAGTACTTC
CSASLMREGRGETQYF
>TRBV5-1|TRBJ1-1|TRBD1|once
TGCGCCAGCAGCTCAGGACAGGGGAACACTGAAGCTTTCTTT
CASSSGQGNTEAFF
>TRBV29-1|TRBJ1-4|NA|NA
TGCAGCGTCCTGGGGGGGGGAGATGAAAAACTGTTTTTT
CSVLGGGDEKLFF
>TRBV27|TRBJ2-2|NA|once
TGTGCCAGCAGTTTAAAACTGGGAGACCTCACCGGGGAGCTGTTTTTT
CASSLKLGDLTGELFF
>TRBV2|TRBJ1-1|NA|NA
TGTGCCAGCAGCGTCGATGGGGGCTTGGGCACTGAAGCTTTCTTT
CASSVDGGLGTEAFF
>TRBV30|TRBJ2-2|TRBD2|few
TGTGCCTGGAGGCTCCAGCGGACTAGTTTGGGGACCGGGGAGCTGTTTTTT
CAWRLQRTSLGTGELFF
>TRBV29-1|TRBJ2-7|NA|NA
TGCAGCGTTGAGGCAGGTACCTACGAGCAGTACTTC
CSVEAGTYEQYF
>TRBV28|TRBJ1-1|NA|NA
TGTGCCAGCAGTCCCGTAACAGGGATGGGCACTGAAGCTTTCTTT
CASSPVTGMGTEAFF
>TRBV27|TRBJ2-3|TRBD1|once
TGTGCCAGCAGTAGACAGGGGATGGAGGATACGCAGTATTTT
CASSRQGMEDTQYF
>TRBV20-1|TRBJ2-1|NA|NA
TGCAGTGCTGCGGGCAATGAGCAGTTCTTC
CSAAGNEQFF
>TRBV2|TRBJ2-2|NA|NA
TGTGCCAGCAGTGCACAGGGTGGCATAACCGGGGAGCTGTTTTTT
CASSAQGGITGELFF
>TRBV5-6|TRBJ2-7|NA|NA
TGTGCCAGCAGTTTCATGGGTAACGAGGGGCAGTACTTC
CASSFMGNEGQYF
>TRBV29-1|TRBJ1-3|NA|NA
TGCAGCGTTGATATAGGGGGGGGAACCATATATTTT
CSVDIGGGTIYF
>TRBV3-1/TRBV3-2|TRBJ1-6|NA|NA
TGTGCCAGCAGCCAAGAGGCGGGGCAGTCTAATTCACCCCTCCACTTT
CASSQEAGQSNSPLHF
>TRBV5-1|TRBJ1-2|TRBD1|once
TGCGCCAGCAGCTTGGCCATAAGTCGCGGGACAGGGAGAAACTATGGCTACACCTTC
CASSLAISRGTGRNYGYTF
>TRBV29-1|TRBJ1-2|NA|NA
TGCAGCGACACATACCCTCCTAACTATGGCTACACCTTC
CSDTYPPNYGYTF
>TRBV18|TRBJ1-2|NA|NA
TGTGCCAGCTCTCCCGAAACTACAGGTTCGGGCTATGGCTACACCTTC
CASSPETTGSGYGYTF
>TRBV5-4|TRBJ2-7|NA|NA
TGTGCCACCCGGCTACAGACTAGCTACGAGCAGTACTTC
CATRLQTSYEQYF
>TRBV12-3/TRBV12-4|TRBJ1-2|NA|NA
TGTGCCAGCACCCCAGGAGGCAACTATGGCTACACCTTC
CASTPGGNYGYTF
>TRBV5-6|TRBJ2-7|TRBD2|NA
TGTGCCAGCAGCCGAGAACCGACTAGCGGGGTCTACGAGCAGTACTTC
CASSREPTSGVYEQYF
>TRBV13|TRBJ2-1|TRBD2|NA
TGTGCCAGCAGCTTAGGGACTAGCGGGGGGTACAATGAGCAGTTCTTC
CASSLGTSGGYNEQFF
>TRBV19|TRBJ1-2|NA|NA
TGTGCCAGTAGTACCTTGTCTATTTTAAACTATGGCTACACCTTC
CASSTLSILNYGYTF
>TRBV7-8|TRBJ2-5|NA|NA
TGTGCCAGCAGCTTCCACAGTGAAGAGACCCAGTACTTC
CASSFHSEETQYF
>TRBV5-1|TRBJ2-1|TRBD1|NA
TGCGCCAGCAGCTGGGACAGTTACAATGAGCAGTTCTTC
CASSWDSYNEQFF
>TRBV4-3|TRBJ2-2|TRBD1|NA
TGCGCCAGCAGCCAGGACAGGGGGCCCGGGGAGCTGTTTTTT
CASSQDRGPGELFF
>TRBV11-2|TRBJ2-1|NA|NA
TGTGCCACCGATAGGATCGCAGGGCAGGGCGAGCAGTTCTTC
CATDRIAGQGEQFF
>TRBV11-2|TRBJ1-2|TRBD1|NA
TGTGCCAGCAGCTTCATAGAGACAGGGTCTGGCTACACCTTC
CASSFIETGSGYTF
>TRBV5-8|TRBJ2-1|TRBD2|NA
TGTGCCAGCAGCGCCTGGACTAGCGGGGAGGACAATGAGCAGTTCTTC
CASSAWTSGEDNEQFF